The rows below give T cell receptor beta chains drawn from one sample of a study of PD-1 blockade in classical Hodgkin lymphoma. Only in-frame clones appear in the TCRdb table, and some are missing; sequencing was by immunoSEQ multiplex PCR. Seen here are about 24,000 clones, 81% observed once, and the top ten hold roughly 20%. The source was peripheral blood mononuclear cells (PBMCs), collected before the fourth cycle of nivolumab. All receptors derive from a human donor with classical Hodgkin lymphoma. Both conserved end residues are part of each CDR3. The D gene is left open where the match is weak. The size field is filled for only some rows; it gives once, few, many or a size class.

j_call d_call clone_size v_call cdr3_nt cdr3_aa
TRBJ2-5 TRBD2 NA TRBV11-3 TGTGCCAGCAGCGCCCGACTAGCGGGGGGGCTGAAGGTAGAGACCCAGTACTTC CASSARLAGGLKVETQYF
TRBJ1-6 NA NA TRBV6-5 TGTGCCAGCAGTTACATCAGGGATCGGTCACCCCTCCACTTT CASSYIRDRSPLHF
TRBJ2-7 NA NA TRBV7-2 TGTGCCAGCAGCCCCACAGGGCTCCGACTACGGAACGGCTCCTACGAGCAGTACTTC CASSPTGLRLRNGSYEQYF
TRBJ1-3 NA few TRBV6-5 TGTGCCAGCAGTTGGGGTAGCTCTGGAAACACCATATATTTT CASSWGSSGNTIYF
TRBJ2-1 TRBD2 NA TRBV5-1 TGCGCCAGCAGCTTCCGGACTAGCGGGGACAATGAGCAGTTCTTC CASSFRTSGDNEQFF
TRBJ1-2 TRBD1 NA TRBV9 TGTGCCAGCAGCGGAAAACAGGGGCCTAGCTATGGCTACACCTTC CASSGKQGPSYGYTF
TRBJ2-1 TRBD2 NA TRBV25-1 TGTGCCAGCGCCCGGAGCGGGGGGGCCTATGAGCAGTTCTTC CASARSGGAYEQFF
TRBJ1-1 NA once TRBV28 TGTGCCAGCACCCCAGGACGGGAGAACACTGAAGCTTTCTTT CASTPGRENTEAFF
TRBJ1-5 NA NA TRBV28 TGTGCCAGCAGCCCCCGGGTCCGGCCCCAGCATTTT CASSPRVRPQHF
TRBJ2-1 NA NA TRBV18 TGTGCCAGCTCACCACCGAGTAACAATGAGCAGTTCTTC CASSPPSNNEQFF
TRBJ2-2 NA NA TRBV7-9 TGTGCCAGCAGCTTAGGCCACCCTCGGGAGCTGTTTTTT CASSLGHPRELFF